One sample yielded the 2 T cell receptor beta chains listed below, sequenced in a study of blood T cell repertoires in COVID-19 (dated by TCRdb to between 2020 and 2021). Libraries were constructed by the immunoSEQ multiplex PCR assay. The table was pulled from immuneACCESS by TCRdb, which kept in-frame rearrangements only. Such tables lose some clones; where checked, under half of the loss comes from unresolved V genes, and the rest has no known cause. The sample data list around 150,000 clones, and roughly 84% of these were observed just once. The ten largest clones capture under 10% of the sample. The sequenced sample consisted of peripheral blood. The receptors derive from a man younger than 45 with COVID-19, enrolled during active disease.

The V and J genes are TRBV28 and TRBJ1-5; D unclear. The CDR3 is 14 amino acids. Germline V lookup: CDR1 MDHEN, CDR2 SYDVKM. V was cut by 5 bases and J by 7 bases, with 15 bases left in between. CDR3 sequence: CASSPGSPKQPQHF. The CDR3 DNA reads TGTGCCAGCAGTCCCGGGTCCCCTAAGCAGCCCCAGCATTTT.

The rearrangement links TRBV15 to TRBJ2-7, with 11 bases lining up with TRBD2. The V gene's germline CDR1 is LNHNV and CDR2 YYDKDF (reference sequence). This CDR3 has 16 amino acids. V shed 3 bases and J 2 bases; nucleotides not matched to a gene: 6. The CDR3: CATSRVTSGMTYEQYF. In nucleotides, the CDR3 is TGTGCCACCAGCAGGGTGACTAGCGGGATGACCTACGAGCAGTACTTC.